This TCR beta chain comes out of a study of monozygotic twins with cystic fibrosis. Sequencing used immunoSEQ multiplex PCR; TCRdb keeps in-frame clones, though not all of them. The top ten clones hold 0.7% to 0.9% of a sample with about 29,000 clones, around four fifths of them seen once. The material sequenced was blood. The TCR originated in a girl aged 2-10 years with cystic fibrosis.

DNA of the CDR3: TGTGCCAGCAGCACAGGGGCCTATGAAGCTTTCTTT. Amino acid sequence: CASSTGAYEAFF. J is TRBJ1-1 and V is TRBV5-6; 7 bases align to TRBD1. The CDR3 has 12 amino acids. The V gene end was trimmed by 4 bases and the J gene end by 7 bases; junction bases not matched to a gene: 4. In germline, CDR1 is SGHDT, CDR2 YYEEEE. The entire variable domain, with the rest obtained from reference TRBV5-6 and TRBJ1-1, is as follows: DAGVTQSPTHLIKTRGQQVTLRCSPKSGHDTVSWYQQALGQGPQFIFQYYEEEERQRGNFPDRFSGHQFPNYSSELNVNALLLGDSALYLCASSTGAYEAFFGQGTRLTVV.